The 15 T cell receptor beta chains in this list originate from one sample, sequenced in a study of cytomegalovirus exposure and HLA in healthy donors. PCR employed 60 Vbeta and 13 Jbeta primers. Measured with immunoSEQ multiplex PCR; TCRdb has only the in-frame clones, and not every one. The sample contains some 140,000 clones, roughly 80% of which appear only once. Sequences were obtained from PBMCs. The receptors were sampled from a man aged 25-45 years in good health and CMV-seropositive.

J is TRBJ2-5 and V is TRBV19; no reliable D call. The CDR3 contains 11 residues. Germline V gives CDR1 LNHDA, CDR2 SQIVND (reference sequence). Trimming stripped 8 bases from V and 4 bases from J, with 8 bases between. The CDR3: CASSNGETQYF. The CDR3 DNA reads as TGTGCCAGTTCTAACGGAGAGACCCAGTACTTC.

About this clone: Sequence at one end of the junction differs from germline and may be a read error. The rearrangement joins TRBV30 to TRBJ1-1; D is possibly TRBD1 (6 bases). The CDR3 totals 12 residues. The germline V gene has CDR1 GTSNPN and CDR2 SVGIG (reference sequence). Written as DNA, the CDR3 is TGTGCCTGGAGTGCAGGGGCCGCCGCCACCCTCTTT. Its translation: CAWSAGAAATLF.

CDR3 DNA: TGTGCCAGCAGCTTCGGAAGCGGTGCTAGCACAGATACGCAGTATTTT. Amino acids: CASSFGSGASTDTQYF. This chain joins TRBV7-2 and TRBJ2-3; a weak D match, TRBD2 (5 bases). The CDR3 totals 16 residues. In germline, CDR1 is SGHTA, CDR2 FQGNSA. V lost 3 bases and J lost 0, with 13 bases in between.

This rearrangement joins TRBV7-6 to TRBJ1-4, with D perhaps matching TRBD1 (6 bases). This CDR3 region has 15 residues. Germline V gene data show CDR1 as SGHVS and CDR2 as FNYEAQ. Between the trimmed V and J ends, which lost 5 bases and 10 bases, there was a span of 20 bases. The CDR3 loop is CASSSTGMGRVKLFF. In DNA, the CDR3 is TGTGCCAGCAGCAGTACAGGGATGGGTAGGGTAAAACTGTTTTTT.

The gene calls are TRBV5-4 and TRBJ1-2; 7 nucleotides align to TRBD1. The V gene end was trimmed by 0 bases and the J gene end by 2 bases; junction bases not matched to a gene: 7. The germline CDR1 and CDR2 sequences are SGHNT and YYREEE (reference sequence). The CDR3 is 16 amino acids. CDR3: CASSLGPPGQNYGYTF. The CDR3 DNA reads as TGTGCCAGCAGCTTGGGCCCACCGGGACAGAACTATGGCTACACCTTC.

V gene TRBV4-1 combines with J gene TRBJ1-4; D is uncertain. The CDR3 has 15 amino acids. Trimming removed 3 bases at V and 1 base at J, with 9 bases between. Germline lookup yields CDR1 MGHRA and CDR2 YSYEKL. Here the CDR3 DNA reads TGCGCCAGCAGCCAGGCCGGGTTAACTAATGAAAAACTGTTTTTT. It translates to CASSQAGLTNEKLFF.

The chain employs TRBV7-2 and TRBJ1-3; 7 positions match TRBD1. Germline CDR1 is SGHTA and CDR2 is FQGNSA. CDR3 size: 14 residues. V was clipped by 4 bases and J by 8 bases; unmatched bases: 8. CDR3 nucleotide sequence: TGTGCCAGCAGCTCTCCCGACAGGGTAGACACCATATATTTT. It encodes CASSSPDRVDTIYF.

Concerning this clone itself: One end of the junction fails to match germline, which may point to a read error. This chain joins TRBV7-7 and TRBJ1-3, with TRBD1 identical over 7 bases. This CDR3 is 13 amino acids long. Per germline, CDR1 SSHAT and CDR2 FNYEAQ (reference sequence). CDR3 residues: CASSDRAGNTIYF. The DNA of the CDR3 is TGTGCTAGCAGTGACAGGGCTGGAAACACCATATATTTT.

This chain uses TRBV6-6 with TRBJ2-2; 8 positions agree with TRBD2. The CDR3 is 14 amino acids. Germline assignment: CDR1 MNHNY and CDR2 SVGAGI (reference sequence). With V trimmed by 10 bases and J by 5 bases, 9 bases remained unmatched. The CDR3 is CAIPTSASTGELFF. DNA of the CDR3: TGTGCCATCCCGACTAGCGCCTCGACCGGGGAGCTGTTTTTT.

The chain is built from TRBV7-2 and TRBJ2-1, with TRBD2 matching over 10 bases. The V gene end was trimmed by 4 bases and the J gene end by 4 bases; junction bases not matched to a gene: 4. The CDR3 extends over 15 amino acids. In germline, CDR1 is SGHTA, CDR2 FQGNSA. As DNA, the CDR3 is TGTGCCAGCAGCTCCAGGACTAGCGGATACAATGAGCAGTTCTTC. Its protein product is CASSSRTSGYNEQFF.

The sample holds one count of this clone. The rearrangement joins TRBV18 to TRBJ1-1; D is unclear. V was shortened by 3 bases and J by 5 bases, with 13 bases between the two germline ends. Germline lookup yields CDR1 KGHSH and CDR2 LQKENI. There are 14 residues in the CDR3. The CDR3 region is CASSPREGATEAFF. In DNA, the CDR3 is TGTGCCAGCTCACCCCGGGAAGGCGCGACTGAAGCTTTCTTT. Combining the CDR3 with reference TRBV18 and TRBJ1-1 gives the whole variable domain NAGVMQNPRHLVRRRGQEARLRCSPMKGHSHVYWYRQLPEEGLKFMVYLQKENIIDESGMPKERFSAEFPKEGPSILRIQQVVRGDSAAYFCASSPREGATEAFFGQGTRLTVV.

The rearrangement joins TRBV4-2 to TRBJ2-3; 7 bases map to TRBD2. Germline V lookup: CDR1 LGHNA, CDR2 YNFKEQ. The CDR3 is made up of 16 amino acids. The junction had 10 bases not matched to a gene; V was cut back by 1 base and J by 6 bases. The CDR3 bases are TGTGCCAGCAGCCAAGGGTTGTTGGCCGGGAGGGATACGCAGTATTTT. Translating gives CASSQGLLAGRDTQYF.

This chain connects TRBV18 to TRBJ2-7; 10 bases map to TRBD1. From germline, CDR1 is KGHSH and CDR2 LQKENI. CDR3 size: 16 residues. Trimming cost V 2 bases and J 5 bases; bases outside gene matches: 9. The CDR3 region has the DNA TGTGCCAGCTCACCAGATTTTGGGACAGGGGCCCACGAGCAGTACTTC. Protein sequence: CASSPDFGTGAHEQYF.

The rearrangement links TRBV27 to TRBJ1-1; 7 bases line up with TRBD1. CDR1 is MNHEY and CDR2 is SMNVEV in the germline V gene (reference sequence). The CDR3 runs to 12 residues. The ends lost 3 bases at V and 10 bases at J; junction bases unmatched: 5. Here the CDR3 DNA reads TGTGCCAGCAGTTTGACAGGGAGTATAGCTTTCTTT. Protein product: CASSLTGSIAFF.

The sample holds one count of this clone. The chain recombines TRBV5-4 with TRBJ1-1, with D perhaps TRBD1 (6 bases). The CDR3 is 13 residues long. The germline V gene encodes CDR1 SGHNT and CDR2 YYREEE (reference sequence). Deletions cut 0 bases from V and 3 bases from J, with 6 bases between. The CDR3 sequence is CASSLAGDTEAFF. CDR3 sequence (DNA): TGTGCCAGCAGCTTGGCAGGGGACACTGAAGCTTTCTTT.